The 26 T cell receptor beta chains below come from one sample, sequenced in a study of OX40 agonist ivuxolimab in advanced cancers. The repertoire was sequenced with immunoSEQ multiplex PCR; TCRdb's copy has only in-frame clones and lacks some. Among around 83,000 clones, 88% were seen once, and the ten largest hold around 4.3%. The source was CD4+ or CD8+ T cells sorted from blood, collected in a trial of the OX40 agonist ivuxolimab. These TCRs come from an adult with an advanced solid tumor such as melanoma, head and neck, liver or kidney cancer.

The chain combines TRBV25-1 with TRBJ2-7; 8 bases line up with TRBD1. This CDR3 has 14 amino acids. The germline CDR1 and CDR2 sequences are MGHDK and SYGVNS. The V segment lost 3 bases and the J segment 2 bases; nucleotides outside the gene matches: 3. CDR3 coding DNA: TGTGCCAGCAGTGATGGGACAGGAGCCTACGAGCAGTACTTC. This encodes CASSDGTGAYEQYF.

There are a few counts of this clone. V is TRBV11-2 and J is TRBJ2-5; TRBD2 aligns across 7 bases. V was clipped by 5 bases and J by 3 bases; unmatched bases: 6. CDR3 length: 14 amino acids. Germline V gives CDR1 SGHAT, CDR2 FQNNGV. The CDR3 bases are TGTGCCAGCAGCCCCGGGACTATAAAAGAGACCCAGTACTTC. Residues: CASSPGTIKETQYF.

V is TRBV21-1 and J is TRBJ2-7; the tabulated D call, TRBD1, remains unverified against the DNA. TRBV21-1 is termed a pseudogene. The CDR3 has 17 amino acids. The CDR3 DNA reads TGTGCCAGCAGCACCTCTAATTCCCGGGACACCTCTACGATGCAGTACTTC. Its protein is CASSTSNSRDTSTMQYF.

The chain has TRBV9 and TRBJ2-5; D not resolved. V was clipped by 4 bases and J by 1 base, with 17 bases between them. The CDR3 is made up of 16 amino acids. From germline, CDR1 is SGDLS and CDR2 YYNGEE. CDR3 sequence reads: CASSNGSAWVQETQYF. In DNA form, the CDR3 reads TGTGCCAGCAGCAATGGATCCGCGTGGGTCCAAGAGACCCAGTACTTC.

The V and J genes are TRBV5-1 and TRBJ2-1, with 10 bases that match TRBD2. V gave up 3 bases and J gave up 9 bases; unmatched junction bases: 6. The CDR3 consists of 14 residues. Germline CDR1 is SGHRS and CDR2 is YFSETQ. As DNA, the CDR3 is TGCGCCAGCAGCTCGGGACTAGCGTTCACTGAGCAGTTCTTC. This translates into CASSSGLAFTEQFF.

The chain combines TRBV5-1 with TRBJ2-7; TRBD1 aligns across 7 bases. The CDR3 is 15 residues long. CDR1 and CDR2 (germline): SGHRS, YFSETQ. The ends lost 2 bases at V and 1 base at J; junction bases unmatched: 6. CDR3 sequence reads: CASSFSGTASYEQYF. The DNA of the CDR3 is TGCGCCAGCAGCTTTTCCGGGACAGCTTCCTACGAGCAGTACTTC. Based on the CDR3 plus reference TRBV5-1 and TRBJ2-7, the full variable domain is KAGVTQTPRYLIKTRGQQVTLSCSPISGHRSVSWYQQTPGQGLQFLFEYFSETQRNKGNFPGRFSGRQFSNSRSEMNVSTLELGDSALYLCASSFSGTASYEQYFGPGTRLTVT.

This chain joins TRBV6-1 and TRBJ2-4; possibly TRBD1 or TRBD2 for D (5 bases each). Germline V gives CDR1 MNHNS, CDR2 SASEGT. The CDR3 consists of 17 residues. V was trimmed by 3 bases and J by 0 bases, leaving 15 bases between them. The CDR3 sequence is CASSEFVGELAKNIQYF. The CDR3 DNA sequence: TGTGCCAGCAGTGAGTTTGTGGGGGAACTAGCCAAAAACATTCAGTACTTC.

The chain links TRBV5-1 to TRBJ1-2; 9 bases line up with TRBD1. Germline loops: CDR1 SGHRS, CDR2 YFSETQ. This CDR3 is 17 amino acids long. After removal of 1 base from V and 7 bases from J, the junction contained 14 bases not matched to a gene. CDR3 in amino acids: CASSLTSMLQGAGGYTF. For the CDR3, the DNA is TGCGCCAGCAGCTTGACGAGTATGTTACAGGGGGCTGGTGGCTACACCTTC. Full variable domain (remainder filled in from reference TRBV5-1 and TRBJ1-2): KAGVTQTPRYLIKTRGQQVTLSCSPISGHRSVSWYQQTPGQGLQFLFEYFSETQRNKGNFPGRFSGRQFSNSRSEMNVSTLELGDSALYLCASSLTSMLQGAGGYTFGSGTRLTVV.

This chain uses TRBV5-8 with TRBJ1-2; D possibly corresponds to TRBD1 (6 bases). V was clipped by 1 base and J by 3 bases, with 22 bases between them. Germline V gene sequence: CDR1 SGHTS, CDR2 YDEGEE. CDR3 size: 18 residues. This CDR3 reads CASSLPPDSLLGDYGYTF. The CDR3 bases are TGTGCCAGCAGCTTGCCCCCGGACAGTCTCCTCGGAGACTATGGCTACACCTTC.

The CDR3 DNA sequence: TGCAGCGTTGAAGATTATGGGGAAGGGGAGACCCAGTACTTC. Translated: CSVEDYGEGETQYF. This chain uses TRBV29-1 with TRBJ2-5; D not certain. Germline V lookup: CDR1 SQVTM, CDR2 ANQGSEA. V shed 0 bases and J shed 5 bases, with 13 bases lying between them. CDR3 length: 14 amino acids.

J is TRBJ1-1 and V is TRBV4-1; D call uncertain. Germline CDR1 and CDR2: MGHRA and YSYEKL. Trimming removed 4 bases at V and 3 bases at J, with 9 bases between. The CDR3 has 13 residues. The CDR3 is CASSLVRDTEAFF. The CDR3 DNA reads TGCGCCAGCAGCCTGGTACGGGACACTGAAGCTTTCTTT.

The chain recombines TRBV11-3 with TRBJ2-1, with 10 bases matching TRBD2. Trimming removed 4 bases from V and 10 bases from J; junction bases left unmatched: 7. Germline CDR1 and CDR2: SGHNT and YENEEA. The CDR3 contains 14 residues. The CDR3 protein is CASSSPGLAREQFF. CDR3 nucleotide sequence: TGTGCCAGCAGCTCCCCGGGACTAGCGAGAGAGCAGTTCTTC.

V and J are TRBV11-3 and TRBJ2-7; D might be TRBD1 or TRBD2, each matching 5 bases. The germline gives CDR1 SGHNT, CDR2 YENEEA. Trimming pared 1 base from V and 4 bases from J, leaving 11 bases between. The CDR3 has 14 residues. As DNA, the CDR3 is TGTGCCAGCAGCTTAGGCGGCAGGGAGTACGAGCAGTACTTC. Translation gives CASSLGGREYEQYF.

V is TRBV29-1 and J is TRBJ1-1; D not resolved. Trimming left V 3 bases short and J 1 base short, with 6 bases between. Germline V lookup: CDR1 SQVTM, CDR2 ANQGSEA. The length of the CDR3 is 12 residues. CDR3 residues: CSVDPQNTEAFF. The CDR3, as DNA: TGCAGCGTTGACCCCCAGAACACTGAAGCTTTCTTT. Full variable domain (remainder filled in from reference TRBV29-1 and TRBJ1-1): SAVISQKPSRDICQRGTSLTIQCQVDSQVTMMFWYRQQPGQSLTLIATANQGSEATYESGFVIDKFPISRPNLTFSTLTVSNMSPEDSSIYLCSVDPQNTEAFFGQGTRLTVV.

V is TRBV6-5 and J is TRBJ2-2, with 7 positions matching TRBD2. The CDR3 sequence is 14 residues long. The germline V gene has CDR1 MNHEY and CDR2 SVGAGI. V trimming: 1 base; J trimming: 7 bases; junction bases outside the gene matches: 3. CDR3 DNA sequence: TGTGCCAGCAGTTACTTGGGAGGGTTCGGGGAGCTGTTTTTT. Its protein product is CASSYLGGFGELFF.

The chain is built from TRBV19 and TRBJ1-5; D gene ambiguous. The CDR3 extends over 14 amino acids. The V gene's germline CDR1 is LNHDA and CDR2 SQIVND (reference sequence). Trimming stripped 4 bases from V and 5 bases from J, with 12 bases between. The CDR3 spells CASSTGRRDQPQHF. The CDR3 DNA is TGTGCCAGTAGTACCGGACGTCGAGATCAGCCCCAGCATTTT.

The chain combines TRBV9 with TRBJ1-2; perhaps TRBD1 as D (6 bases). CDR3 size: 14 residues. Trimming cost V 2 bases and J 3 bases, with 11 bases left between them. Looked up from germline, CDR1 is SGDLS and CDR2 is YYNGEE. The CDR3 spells CASSVTGADYGYTF. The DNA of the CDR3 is TGTGCCAGCAGCGTGACGGGGGCAGACTATGGCTACACCTTC. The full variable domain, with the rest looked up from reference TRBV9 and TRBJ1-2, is DSGVTQTPKHLITATGQRVTLRCSPRSGDLSVYWYQQSLDQGLQFLIQYYNGEERAKGNILERFSAQQFPDLHSELNLSSLELGDSALYFCASSVTGADYGYTFGSGTRLTVV.

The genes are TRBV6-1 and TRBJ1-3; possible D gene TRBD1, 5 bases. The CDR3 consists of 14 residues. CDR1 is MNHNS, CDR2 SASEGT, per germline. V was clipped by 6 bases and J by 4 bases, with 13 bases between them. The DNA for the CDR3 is TGTGCCAGCAGGAGGGACGCGGGGGGAAACACCATATATTTT. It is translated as CASRRDAGGNTIYF.

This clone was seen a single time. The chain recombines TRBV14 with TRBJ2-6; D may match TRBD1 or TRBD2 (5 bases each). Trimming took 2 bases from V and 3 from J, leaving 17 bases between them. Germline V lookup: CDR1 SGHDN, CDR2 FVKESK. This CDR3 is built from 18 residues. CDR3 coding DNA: TGTGCCAGCAGCCAAATGAACCGAGGGGCTTTTGGGGCCAACGTCCTGACTTTC. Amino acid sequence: CASSQMNRGAFGANVLTF.

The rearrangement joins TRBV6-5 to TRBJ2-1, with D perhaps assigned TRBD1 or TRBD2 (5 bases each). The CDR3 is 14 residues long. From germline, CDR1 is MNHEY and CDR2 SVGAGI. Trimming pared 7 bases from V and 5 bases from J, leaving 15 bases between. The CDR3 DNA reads TGTGCCAGCATTCCCCCCGGGGCAAACAATGAGCAGTTCTTC. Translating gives CASIPPGANNEQFF.

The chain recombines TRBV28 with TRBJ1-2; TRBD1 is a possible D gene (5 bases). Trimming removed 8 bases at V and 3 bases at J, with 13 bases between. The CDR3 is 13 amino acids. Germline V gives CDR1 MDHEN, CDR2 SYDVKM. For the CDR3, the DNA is TGTGCCAGCCGCTCGGGGGGGGACTATGGCTACACCTTC. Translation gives CASRSGGDYGYTF.

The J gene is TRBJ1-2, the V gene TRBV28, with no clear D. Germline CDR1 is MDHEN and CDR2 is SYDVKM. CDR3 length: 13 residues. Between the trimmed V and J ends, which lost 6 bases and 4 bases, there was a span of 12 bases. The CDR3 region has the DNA TGTGCCAGCAGGTTTACAGCGTCCTATGGCTACACCTTC. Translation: CASRFTASYGYTF.

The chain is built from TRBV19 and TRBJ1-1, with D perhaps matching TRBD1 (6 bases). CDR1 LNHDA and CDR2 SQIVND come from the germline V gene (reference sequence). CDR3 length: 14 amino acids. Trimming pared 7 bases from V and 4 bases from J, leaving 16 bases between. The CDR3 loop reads CASTLTGRPTEAFF. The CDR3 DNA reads TGTGCCAGTACCCTAACAGGGCGACCCACTGAAGCTTTCTTT.

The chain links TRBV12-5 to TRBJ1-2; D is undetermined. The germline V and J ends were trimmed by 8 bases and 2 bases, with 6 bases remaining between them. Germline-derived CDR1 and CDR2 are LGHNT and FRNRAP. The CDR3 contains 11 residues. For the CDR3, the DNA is TGTGCTAGTAGTCAGAACTATGGCTACACCTTC. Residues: CASSQNYGYTF.

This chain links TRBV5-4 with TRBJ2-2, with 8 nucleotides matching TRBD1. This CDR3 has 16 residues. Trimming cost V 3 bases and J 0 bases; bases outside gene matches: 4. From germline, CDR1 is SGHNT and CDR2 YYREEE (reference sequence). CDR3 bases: TGTGCCAGCAGCTCCCAGGGGGCAGCGAACACCGGGGAGCTGTTTTTT. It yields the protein CASSSQGAANTGELFF. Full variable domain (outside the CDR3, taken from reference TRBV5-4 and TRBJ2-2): ETGVTQSPTHLIKTRGQQVTLRCSSQSGHNTVSWYQQALGQGPQFIFQYYREEENGRGNFPPRFSGLQFPNYSSELNVNALELDDSALYLCASSSQGAANTGELFFGEGSRLTVL.

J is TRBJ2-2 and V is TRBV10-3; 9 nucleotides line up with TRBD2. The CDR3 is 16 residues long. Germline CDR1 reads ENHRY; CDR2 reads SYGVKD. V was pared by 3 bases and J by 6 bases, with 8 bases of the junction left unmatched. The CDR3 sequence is CAISDRAGGPAGELFF. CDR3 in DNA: TGTGCCATCAGTGACCGGGCGGGAGGGCCGGCCGGGGAGCTGTTTTTT.